The 17 T cell receptor beta chains below all came from one sample that was sequenced in a study of identical twins. TCRdb itself ran the 5' RACE reads through MiXCR, one entry per CDR3 protein. The repertoire includes around 530,000 distinct CDR3 sequences, about 16% of them detected once, and roughly 0.42% sits in the top ten. The same specimen was also included in a second study, on yellow fever vaccine responses in identical twins.

What was sequenced was CD4+ T cells sorted from blood. All receptors derive from a woman younger than 35 in good health.

The rearrangement uses TRBV5-6 and TRBJ2-2; 7 nucleotides line up with TRBD2. Germline assignment: CDR1 SGHDT and CDR2 YYEEEE. The ends lost 5 bases at V and 3 bases at J; junction bases unmatched: 7. The CDR3 spans 15 residues. The CDR3 DNA follows: TGTGCCAGCAGGCAACTAGCGTCCGACACCGGGGAGCTGTTTTTT. This codes for CASRQLASDTGELFF.

This clonotype has a handful of counts. V is TRBV18 and J is TRBJ2-1; D might be TRBD2 (6 bases). The CDR3 has 15 residues. Between the trimmed V and J ends, which lost 6 bases and 4 bases, there was a span of 16 bases. CDR1 is KGHSH, CDR2 LQKENI, per germline. The CDR3 loop is CASSPARRDYNEQFF. The CDR3 region has the DNA TGTGCCAGCTCCCCCGCAAGGAGGGATTACAATGAGCAGTTCTTC.

This clonotype was recorded many times. The chain recombines TRBV7-2 with TRBJ2-3; no clear D gene. The CDR3 loop spans 15 amino acids. Trimming removed 2 bases from V and 2 bases from J, with 11 bases in between. Germline V gene data show CDR1 as SGHTA and CDR2 as FQGNSA. As DNA, the CDR3 is TGTGCCAGCAGCTTACAGTTAGCCTACACAGATACGCAGTATTTT. Protein product: CASSLQLAYTDTQYF.

The V gene is TRBV12-3 or TRBV12-4, the J gene TRBJ1-2, with D maybe TRBD1 (5 bases). CDR3 length: 14 amino acids. V lost 8 bases to trimming and J lost 0 bases, with 13 bases between them. The CDR3 loop reads CASRRGRTNYGYTF. In DNA form, the CDR3 reads TGTGCCAGCCGCCGGGGCCGGACTAACTATGGCTACACCTTC.

The table lists this clonotype with a few counts. V gene TRBV6-5 combines with J gene TRBJ2-3, with D possibly matching TRBD1 (5 bases). The V end was cut by 1 base, the J end by 5 bases, with 10 bases between. CDR3 length equals 14 residues. Germline values: CDR1 MNHEY, CDR2 SVGAGI. The CDR3 here is CASSYLGLGDTQYF. CDR3 DNA: TGTGCCAGCAGTTACTTGGGGCTAGGAGATACGCAGTATTTT.

This clonotype has just a few counts. The chain carries TRBV5-1 and TRBJ2-3; no reliable D call. Germline V gene data show CDR1 as SGHRS and CDR2 as YFSETQ. CDR3 size: 15 residues. V gave up 0 bases and J gave up 0 bases, with 8 bases separating them. CDR3 loop: CASSLASSSTDTQYF. The CDR3, as DNA: TGCGCCAGCAGCTTGGCGAGTAGCAGCACAGATACGCAGTATTTT.

This clonotype was found a few times. CDR3 coding DNA: TGTGCCAGCACCGGACTAACGTCTAGCACAGATACGCAGTATTTT. Translation: CASTGLTSSTDTQYF. The J gene is TRBJ2-3, the V gene TRBV2; D may be TRBD2 (6 bases). V gave up 7 bases and J gave up 0 bases, with 14 bases separating them. CDR1 SNHLY and CDR2 FYNNEI come from the germline V gene. The CDR3 loop spans 15 amino acids.

The chain carries TRBV2 and TRBJ2-1, with D perhaps assigned TRBD1 or TRBD2 (5 bases each). The CDR3 length is 13 residues. V was pared by 7 bases and J by 0 bases, with 7 bases between. Germline lookup yields CDR1 SNHLY and CDR2 FYNNEI. CDR3 region: CASMGTSYNEQFF. Written as DNA, the CDR3 is TGTGCCAGCATGGGGACCTCCTACAATGAGCAGTTCTTC. Full variable domain (outside the CDR3, taken from reference TRBV2 and TRBJ2-1): EPEVTQTPSHQVTQMGQEVILRCVPISNHLYFYWYRQILGQKVEFLVSFYNNEISEKSEIFDDQFSVERPDGSNFTLKIRSTKLEDSAMYFCASMGTSYNEQFFGPGTRLTVL.

The chain has TRBV7-9 and TRBJ1-6, with D possibly being TRBD1 (5 bases). Trimming took 4 bases from V and 7 from J, leaving 14 bases between them. This CDR3 has 15 amino acids. Germline CDR1 reads SEHNR; CDR2 reads FQNEAQ (reference sequence). The CDR3 spells CASSSGTAINSPLHF. The CDR3 bases are TGTGCCAGCAGCTCCGGGACTGCCATCAATTCACCCCTCCACTTT.

This clonotype occurred a few times. J is TRBJ2-7 and V is TRBV5-6; D might be TRBD1 (6 bases). This CDR3 is 16 amino acids long. V was clipped by 2 bases and J by 1 base, with 16 bases between them. Germline V gene data show CDR1 as SGHDT and CDR2 as YYEEEE. CDR3 amino acids: CASSFEGQLNSYEQYV. The CDR3 DNA sequence: TGTGCCAGCAGCTTTGAGGGACAACTAAATTCCTACGAGCAGTACGTC.

The gene calls are TRBV20-1 and TRBJ2-1; no reliable D call. The CDR3 totals 17 residues. Deletions cut 0 bases from V and 0 bases from J, with 15 bases between. Germline values: CDR1 DFQATT, CDR2 SNEGSKA (reference sequence). CDR3 sequence (DNA): TGCAGTGCTAGAGAGGTGTCCGAGCGAAGCTCCTACAATGAGCAGTTCTTC. This translates into CSAREVSERSSYNEQFF.

The gene calls are TRBV29-1 and TRBJ2-3; 7 bases fit TRBD1. V trimming: 7 bases; J trimming: 1 base; junction bases outside the gene matches: 8. CDR1 is SQVTM and CDR2 is ANQGSEA in the germline V gene. CDR3 length: 14 residues. CDR3 in amino acids: CSDQTGAGTDTQYF. The CDR3 region has the DNA TGCAGCGACCAAACAGGGGCTGGCACAGATACGCAGTATTTT.

This clonotype has a handful of counts. This chain uses TRBV2 with TRBJ1-4; the D is unclear. The length of the CDR3 is 15 residues. V was clipped by 3 bases and J by 5 bases, with 13 bases between them. Germline V gene lookup returns CDR1 SNHLY and CDR2 FYNNEI. The CDR3 sequence: CASSEMAAGNEKLFF. DNA for the CDR3: TGTGCCAGCAGTGAGATGGCCGCGGGAAATGAAAAACTGTTTTTT.

The V gene is TRBV18, the J gene TRBJ2-5; possible D gene TRBD2, 5 bases. The ends were cut back, 3 bases at V and 4 bases at J, with 21 bases in the middle. Germline assignment: CDR1 KGHSH and CDR2 LQKENI. The CDR3 totals 17 residues. The CDR3 region has the DNA TGTGCCAGCTCACCTCGGCTAGCTAGACCACTTCCAGAGACCCAGTACTTC. Amino acids: CASSPRLARPLPETQYF.

The rearrangement joins TRBV15 to TRBJ2-6, with D unresolved. Germline CDR1 LNHNV, CDR2 YYDKDF (reference sequence). The CDR3 is 15 amino acids. V lost 0 bases and J lost 4, with 7 bases in between. CDR3 nucleotide sequence: TGTGCCACCAGCAGAGATCTCGCAGGGGCCAACGTCCTGACTTTC. Amino acid sequence: CATSRDLAGANVLTF.

This clonotype has only a few counts. The chain is built from TRBV24-1 and TRBJ2-1, with D perhaps matching TRBD2 (6 bases). Germline values: CDR1 KGHDR, CDR2 SFDVKD. Trimming shortened V by 3 bases and J by 3 bases, and 17 bases separated the two germline ends. CDR3 size: 17 residues. CDR3 loop: CATSDPGSGFVYNEQFF. DNA for the CDR3: TGTGCCACCAGTGATCCGGGGAGCGGGTTCGTCTACAATGAGCAGTTCTTC.

This chain links TRBV2 with TRBJ2-5, with D tentatively TRBD2 (8 bases). Germline CDR1 reads SNHLY; CDR2 reads FYNNEI. The ends were cut back, 7 bases at V and 3 bases at J, with 36 bases in the middle. This CDR3 is 21 amino acids long. CDR3 loop: CASKRRRDSEGVAGPKETQYF. The CDR3, as DNA: TGTGCCAGCAAAAGAAGGCGGGACAGCGAAGGAGTAGCGGGGCCGAAAGAGACCCAGTACTTC.